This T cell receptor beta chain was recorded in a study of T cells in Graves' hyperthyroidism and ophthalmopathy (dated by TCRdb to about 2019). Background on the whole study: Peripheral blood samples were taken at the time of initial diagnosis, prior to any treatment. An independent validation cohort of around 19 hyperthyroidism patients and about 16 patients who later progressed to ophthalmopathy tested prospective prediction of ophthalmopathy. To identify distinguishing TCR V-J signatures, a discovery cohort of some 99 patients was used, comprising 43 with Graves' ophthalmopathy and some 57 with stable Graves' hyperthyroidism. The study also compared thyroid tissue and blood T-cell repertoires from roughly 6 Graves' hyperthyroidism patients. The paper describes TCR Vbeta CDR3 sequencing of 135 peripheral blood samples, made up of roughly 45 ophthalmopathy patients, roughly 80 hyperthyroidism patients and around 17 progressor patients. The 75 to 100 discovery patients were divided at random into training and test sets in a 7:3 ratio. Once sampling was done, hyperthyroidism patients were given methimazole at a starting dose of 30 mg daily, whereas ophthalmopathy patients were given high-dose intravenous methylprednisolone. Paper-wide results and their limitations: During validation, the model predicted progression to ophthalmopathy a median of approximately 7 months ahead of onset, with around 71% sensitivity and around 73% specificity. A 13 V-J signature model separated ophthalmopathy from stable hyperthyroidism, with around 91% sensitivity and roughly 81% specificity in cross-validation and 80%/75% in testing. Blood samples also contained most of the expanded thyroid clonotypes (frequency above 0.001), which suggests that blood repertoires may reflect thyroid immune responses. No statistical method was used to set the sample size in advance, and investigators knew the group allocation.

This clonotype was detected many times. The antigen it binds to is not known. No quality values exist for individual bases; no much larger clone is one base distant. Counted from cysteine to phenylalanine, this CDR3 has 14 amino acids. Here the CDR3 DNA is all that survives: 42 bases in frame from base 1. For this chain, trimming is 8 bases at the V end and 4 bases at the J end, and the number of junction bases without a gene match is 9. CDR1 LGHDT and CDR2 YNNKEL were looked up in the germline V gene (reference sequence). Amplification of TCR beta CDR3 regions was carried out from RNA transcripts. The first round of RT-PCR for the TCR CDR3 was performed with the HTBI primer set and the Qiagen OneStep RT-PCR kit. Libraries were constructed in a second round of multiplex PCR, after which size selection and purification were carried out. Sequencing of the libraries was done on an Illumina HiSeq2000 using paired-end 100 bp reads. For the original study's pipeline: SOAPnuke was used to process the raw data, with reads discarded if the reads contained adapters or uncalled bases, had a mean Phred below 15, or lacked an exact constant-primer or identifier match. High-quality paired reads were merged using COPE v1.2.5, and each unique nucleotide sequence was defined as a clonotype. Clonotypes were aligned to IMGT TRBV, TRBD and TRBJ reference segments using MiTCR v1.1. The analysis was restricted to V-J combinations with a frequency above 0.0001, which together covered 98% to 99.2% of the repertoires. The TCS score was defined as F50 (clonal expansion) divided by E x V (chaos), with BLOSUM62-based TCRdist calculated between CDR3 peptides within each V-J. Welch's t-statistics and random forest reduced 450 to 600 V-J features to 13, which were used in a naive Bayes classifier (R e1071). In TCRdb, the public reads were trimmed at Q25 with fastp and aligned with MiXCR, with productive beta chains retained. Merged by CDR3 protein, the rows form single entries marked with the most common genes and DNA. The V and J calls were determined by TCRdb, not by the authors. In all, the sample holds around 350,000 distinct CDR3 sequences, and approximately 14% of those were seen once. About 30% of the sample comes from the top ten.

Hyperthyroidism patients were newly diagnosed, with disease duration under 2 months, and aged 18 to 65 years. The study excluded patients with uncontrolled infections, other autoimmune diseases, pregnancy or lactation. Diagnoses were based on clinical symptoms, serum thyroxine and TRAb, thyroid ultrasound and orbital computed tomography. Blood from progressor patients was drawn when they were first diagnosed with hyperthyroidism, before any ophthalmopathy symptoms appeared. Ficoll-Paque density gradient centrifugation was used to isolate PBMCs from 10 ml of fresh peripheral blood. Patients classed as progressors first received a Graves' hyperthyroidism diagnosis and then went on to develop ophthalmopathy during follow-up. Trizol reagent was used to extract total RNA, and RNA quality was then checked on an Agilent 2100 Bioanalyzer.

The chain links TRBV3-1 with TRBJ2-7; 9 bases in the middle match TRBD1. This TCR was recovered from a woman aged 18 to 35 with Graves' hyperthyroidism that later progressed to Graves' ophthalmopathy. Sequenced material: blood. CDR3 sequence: CASGGVGQGYEQYF. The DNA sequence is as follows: TGTGCCAGCGGAGGGGTGGGACAGGGATACGAGCAGTACTTC.